The 5 T cell receptor beta chains below were found in one sample sequenced in a study of T cell responses to AZD1222 COVID-19 vaccine. Only in-frame clones appear in the TCRdb table, and some are missing; sequencing was by immunoSEQ multiplex PCR. The sample holds 90,000 to 120,000 clones, roughly 89% seen once. Material: peripheral blood, obtained on day 0 of MenACWY control vaccination. These receptors were collected from an adult in good health.

This clone appeared once. The chain employs TRBV4-1 and TRBJ1-1, with D hard to call. Trimming removed 1 base from V and 1 base from J, with 4 bases in between. From germline, CDR1 is MGHRA and CDR2 YSYEKL. The CDR3 totals 13 residues. The CDR3 sequence is CASSQAGNTEAFF. CDR3 in DNA: TGCGCCAGCAGCCAAGCAGGGAACACTGAAGCTTTCTTT.

This chain links TRBV6-5 with TRBJ1-2, with D hard to call. The CDR3 runs 13 residues. Between the trimmed V and J ends, which lost 10 bases and 3 bases, there was a span of 15 bases. From germline, CDR1 is MNHEY and CDR2 SVGAGI. CDR3 residues: CATNTQPYYGYTF. The CDR3 nucleotides are TGTGCCACCAATACACAGCCTTACTATGGCTACACCTTC.

V and J are TRBV9 and TRBJ2-7, with TRBD1 matching over 10 bases. Germline V gene sequence: CDR1 SGDLS, CDR2 YYNGEE. V lost 4 bases to trimming and J lost 0 bases; unmatched junction nucleotides: 4. This CDR3 region has 15 residues. CDR3 loop: CASSPGTGVSYEQYF. The CDR3 region has the DNA TGTGCCAGCAGCCCCGGGACAGGGGTCTCCTACGAGCAGTACTTC.

The chain has TRBV18 and TRBJ1-1; no reliable D call. CDR1 and CDR2 from the germline V gene are KGHSH and LQKENI. Trimming took 2 bases from V and 5 from J, leaving 15 bases between them. The CDR3 is 15 amino acids. The CDR3 loop is CASSPTGGVPTEAFF. The CDR3 coding sequence is TGTGCCAGCTCACCAACGGGTGGGGTACCAACTGAAGCTTTCTTT. Variable domain in full (rest from reference TRBV18 and TRBJ1-1): NAGVMQNPRHLVRRRGQEARLRCSPMKGHSHVYWYRQLPEEGLKFMVYLQKENIIDESGMPKERFSAEFPKEGPSILRIQQVVRGDSAAYFCASSPTGGVPTEAFFGQGTRLTVV.

V is TRBV5-1 and J is TRBJ2-1; 10 bases align to TRBD1. The CDR3 extends over 15 amino acids. Germline trimming cut 4 bases from V and 8 bases from J; bases unmatched to any gene: 9. CDR1 is SGHRS and CDR2 is YFSETQ in the germline V gene. CDR3 residues: CASSPRQGARDEQFF. The CDR3 DNA follows: TGCGCCAGCAGCCCAAGACAGGGGGCGAGGGATGAGCAGTTCTTC. Filled out from reference TRBV5-1 and TRBJ2-1, the complete variable domain reads KAGVTQTPRYLIKTRGQQVTLSCSPISGHRSVSWYQQTPGQGLQFLFEYFSETQRNKGNFPGRFSGRQFSNSRSEMNVSTLELGDSALYLCASSPRQGARDEQFFGPGTRLTVL.